What follows are 3 T cell receptor beta chains derived from one specimen sequenced in a study of cytomegalovirus exposure and HLA in healthy donors. Researchers ran the PCR with 60 Vbeta and 13 Jbeta primers. TCRdb's copy holds only in-frame clones and misses some; the assay was immunoSEQ multiplex PCR. The repertoire holds about 140,000 clones, with roughly four fifths as singletons. The material sequenced was PBMCs. The receptor source for this set is a man in his forties in good health and CMV-seropositive.

This chain joins TRBV5-6 and TRBJ2-1, with TRBD2 matching over 7 bases. In germline, CDR1 is SGHDT, CDR2 YYEEEE. This CDR3 is built from 16 residues. The junction had 4 bases not matched to a gene; V was cut back by 0 bases and J by 1 base. Here the CDR3 DNA reads TGTGCCAGCAGCTTGGCCTGGGAGGGTTCCTACAATGAGCAGTTCTTC. The encoded protein is CASSLAWEGSYNEQFF.

As to this clone: The germline gene is not matched at one end of the junction; a read error may be the cause. The chain recombines TRBV7-9 with TRBJ1-1; possible D gene TRBD1, 6 bases. This CDR3 has 14 residues. Germline V gene lookup returns CDR1 SEHNR and CDR2 FQNEAQ (reference sequence). CDR3 coding DNA: TGTTCCAGCAGCTTAGTTCGGGGGGCCACTGAAGCTTTCTTT. Amino acids: CSSSLVRGATEAFF. The full variable domain, completed using reference TRBV7-9 and TRBJ1-1, is DTGVSQNPRHKITKRGQNVTFRCDPISEHNRLYWYRQTLGQGPEFLTYFQNEAQLEKSRLLSDRFSAERPKGSFSTLEIQRTEQGDSAMYLCSSSLVRGATEAFFGQGTRLTVV.

In nucleotides, the CDR3 is TGCGCCAGCAGCCAGAGCAGGATAGGCTCTGGAAACACCATATATTTT. This encodes CASSQSRIGSGNTIYF. The chain has TRBV4-3 and TRBJ1-3; D is ambiguous. This CDR3 has 16 amino acids. Trimming took off 3 bases at V and 0 bases at J, with 12 bases between the two ends. Germline loops: CDR1 LGHNA, CDR2 YSLEER.